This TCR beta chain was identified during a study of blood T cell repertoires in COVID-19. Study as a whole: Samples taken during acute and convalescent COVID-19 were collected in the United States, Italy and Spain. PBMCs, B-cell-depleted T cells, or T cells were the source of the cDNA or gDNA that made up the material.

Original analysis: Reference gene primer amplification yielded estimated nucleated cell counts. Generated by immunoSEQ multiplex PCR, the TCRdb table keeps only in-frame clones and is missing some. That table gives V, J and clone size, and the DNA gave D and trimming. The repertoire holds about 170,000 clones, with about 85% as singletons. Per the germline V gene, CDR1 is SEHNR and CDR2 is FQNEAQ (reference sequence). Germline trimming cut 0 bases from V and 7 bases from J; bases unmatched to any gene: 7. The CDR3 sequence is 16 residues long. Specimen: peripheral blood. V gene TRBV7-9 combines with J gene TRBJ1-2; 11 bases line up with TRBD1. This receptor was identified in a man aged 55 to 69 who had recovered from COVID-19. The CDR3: CASSLAGQGAYVGYTF. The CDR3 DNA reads TGTGCCAGCAGCTTAGCCGGACAGGGGGCTTACGTTGGCTACACCTTC.